One sample yielded the 24 T cell receptor beta chains listed below, sequenced in a study of blood T cell repertoires in COVID-19 (dated by TCRdb to 2020 to 2022). The library was generated by the immunoSEQ multiplex PCR assay. The clones in this table, taken by TCRdb from immuneACCESS, are in-frame only. Not every clone is retained; where verified, under half of the shortfall comes from an unresolved V gene, and the cause of the rest is unknown. The sample table records under 300,000 clones; more than 70% of these occur just once. The leading ten clones occupy around 2% of the sample. The sequenced sample consisted of PBMCs or T cells enriched from blood (not recorded which). These receptors originate from a woman aged 55 to 70 in a cohort exposed to, infected with or recovered from COVID-19 (not recorded which).

This sequence joins TRBV19 and TRBJ1-3; tentative D call: TRBD1 (6 bases). V lost 5 bases and J 0 bases, leaving 11 bases between the germline ends. The CDR3 runs to 15 residues. CDR1 is LNHDA and CDR2 is SQIVND in the germline V gene (reference sequence). The CDR3 sequence is CASSRTVSSGNTIYF. The CDR3 bases are TGTGCCAGTAGTCGGACAGTGAGCTCTGGAAACACCATATATTTT.

Only one count was recorded for this clone. The genes are TRBV27 and TRBJ2-2, with a weak D call TRBD2 (5 bases). Trimming removed 5 bases from V and 1 base from J, with 11 bases in between. Germline V gene sequence: CDR1 MNHEY, CDR2 SMNVEV (reference sequence). CDR3 length: 15 amino acids. The CDR3, as DNA: TGTGCCAGCAGTCTCTGGACTGGGAACACCGGGGAGCTGTTTTTT. It translates to CASSLWTGNTGELFF.

J is TRBJ2-1 and V is TRBV13; TRBD1 is a possible D gene (5 bases). V lost 7 bases to trimming and J lost 5 bases, with 15 bases between them. Germline values: CDR1 PRHDT, CDR2 FYEKMQ (reference sequence). This CDR3 region has 14 residues. The CDR3 DNA sequence: TGTGCCAGCAAGTACTTGGGCAGGGACAATGAGCAGTTCTTC. It codes for CASKYLGRDNEQFF.

This clone occurred a few times. This chain links TRBV19 with TRBJ2-7; D is unresolved. Trimming stripped 7 bases from V and 3 bases from J, with 19 bases between. The CDR3 is 15 residues long. Germline lookup yields CDR1 LNHDA and CDR2 SQIVND (reference sequence). CDR3 bases: TGTGCCAGTACGGAATACGTTGGCGGAAGCTACGAGCAGTACTTC. Translated, it gives CASTEYVGGSYEQYF. Filled out from reference TRBV19 and TRBJ2-7, the complete variable domain reads DGGITQSPKYLFRKEGQNVTLSCEQNLNHDAMYWYRQDPGQGLRLIYYSQIVNDFQKGDIAEGYSVSREKKESFPLTVTSAQKNPTAFYLCASTEYVGGSYEQYFGPGTRLTVT.

The chain combines TRBV7-2 with TRBJ2-1; 10 nucleotides match TRBD2. V lost 3 bases to trimming and J lost 3 bases; unmatched junction nucleotides: 2. The CDR3 runs to 15 residues. CDR1 is SGHTA and CDR2 is FQGNSA in the germline V gene. This chain's CDR3 is CASSFGLADYNEQFF. The CDR3 nucleotides read TGTGCCAGCAGCTTTGGACTAGCGGACTACAATGAGCAGTTCTTC. The variable domain in full, completed from reference TRBV7-2 and TRBJ2-1, reads GAGVSQSPSNKVTEKGKDVELRCDPISGHTALYWYRQSLGQGLEFLIYFQGNSAPDKSGLPSDRFSAERTGGSVSTLTIQRTQQEDSAVYLCASSFGLADYNEQFFGPGTRLTVL.

The chain couples TRBV19 to TRBJ1-5; D gene uncertain. V lost 0 bases, J lost 4 bases, and 19 bases lay in between. The CDR3 covers 18 residues. From germline, CDR1 is LNHDA and CDR2 SQIVND (reference sequence). CDR3 DNA: TGTGCCAGTAGTATAGATCCGCGGGAGGCCCTCCCAAATCAGCCCCAGCATTTT. Translated: CASSIDPREALPNQPQHF.

In DNA, the CDR3 is TGTGCCAGCAGCTTAGACCGGAACACTGAAGCTTTCTTT. Its protein is CASSLDRNTEAFF. The chain combines TRBV11-2 with TRBJ1-1; D is ambiguous. This CDR3 region has 13 residues. Trimming took 0 bases from V and 1 from J, leaving 3 bases between them. The germline V gene encodes CDR1 SGHAT and CDR2 FQNNGV. Full variable domain (outside the CDR3, taken from reference TRBV11-2 and TRBJ1-1): EAGVAQSPRYKIIEKRQSVAFWCNPISGHATLYWYQQILGQGPKLLIQFQNNGVVDDSQLPKDRFSAERLKGVDSTLKIQPAKLEDSAVYLCASSLDRNTEAFFGQGTRLTVV.

The chain joins TRBV6-5 to TRBJ1-2; a weak D match, TRBD1 (5 bases). The CDR3 covers 14 residues. Trimming removed 4 bases at V and 0 bases at J, with 9 bases between. The germline CDR1 and CDR2 sequences are MNHEY and SVGAGI. The CDR3 sequence is CASSLTDTNYGYTF. The CDR3 DNA sequence: TGTGCCAGCAGTTTGACAGATACTAACTATGGCTACACCTTC.

The chain uses TRBV10-3 and TRBJ2-3; D perhaps matches TRBD2 (7 bases). The CDR3 has 16 residues. The germline V gene encodes CDR1 ENHRY and CDR2 SYGVKD. Trimming took 4 bases from V and 0 from J, leaving 14 bases between them. CDR3 coding DNA: TGTGCCATCAGTGGGGGGGGGCGAGATAGCACAGATACGCAGTATTTT. Its translation: CAISGGGRDSTDTQYF.

The chain is built from TRBV9 and TRBJ1-1, with 7 nucleotides matching TRBD1. Germline CDR1 and CDR2: SGDLS and YYNGEE. The ends lost 1 base at V and 5 bases at J; junction bases unmatched: 2. CDR3 length: 13 amino acids. In nucleotides, the CDR3 is TGTGCCAGCAGCGTAACAGGGGTAACTGAAGCTTTCTTT. Translated, it gives CASSVTGVTEAFF.

The rearrangement joins TRBV7-2 to TRBJ2-7; TRBD2 agrees at 10 bases. Germline CDR1 and CDR2: SGHTA and FQGNSA. The CDR3 spans 15 residues. Germline trimming cut 4 bases from V and 4 bases from J; bases unmatched to any gene: 7. CDR3 sequence (DNA): TGTGCCAGCAGCTATACCGGGACTAGCGTTTACGAGCAGTACTTC. Residues: CASSYTGTSVYEQYF.

J is TRBJ2-4 and V is TRBV29-1; D is possibly TRBD2 (5 bases). The CDR3 contains 13 residues. V was cut by 6 bases and J by 5 bases, with 14 bases left in between. Germline CDR1 reads SQVTM; CDR2 reads ANQGSEA. DNA of the CDR3: TGCAGCGTCCGACTACTATCTCAAAACATTCAGTACTTC. It encodes CSVRLLSQNIQYF.

The chain joins TRBV7-3 to TRBJ2-1; D is possibly TRBD1 (6 bases). This CDR3 spans 15 amino acids. Per the germline V gene, CDR1 is SGHTA and CDR2 is FQGTGA. The V end lost 0 bases, the J end lost 7 bases, and 13 bases lay between the germline ends. In DNA, the CDR3 is TGTGCCAGCAGCTTAACAGGGGGAACTTTGAATGAGCAGTTCTTC. Translation gives CASSLTGGTLNEQFF.

The rearrangement uses TRBV19 and TRBJ2-7; D is possibly TRBD2 (6 bases). The V end lost 3 bases, the J end lost 0 bases, and 21 bases lay between the germline ends. Germline CDR1 LNHDA, CDR2 SQIVND (reference sequence). This CDR3 is built from 18 residues. This CDR3 reads CASSIRDSGTSLSYEQYF. CDR3 nucleotide sequence: TGTGCCAGTAGTATTCGGGACTCCGGGACGAGCCTCTCCTACGAGCAGTACTTC.

V gene TRBV11-2 combines with J gene TRBJ1-1; 7 nucleotides align to TRBD1. Germline CDR1 and CDR2: SGHAT and FQNNGV. J lost 1 base, V lost 5 bases, and 4 bases had no gene match. This CDR3 has 14 amino acids. The CDR3 DNA follows: TGTGCCAGCAGCCTACAGGGGAAGAACACTGAAGCTTTCTTT. It specifies CASSLQGKNTEAFF.

The chain is built from TRBV5-1 and TRBJ1-2; 8 bases are shared with TRBD1. Germline CDR1 reads SGHRS; CDR2 reads YFSETQ. V lost 1 base to trimming and J lost 6 bases; unmatched junction nucleotides: 8. This CDR3 is built from 15 residues. The CDR3 DNA is TGCGCCAGCAGCTTGTGGGGACAGGAAGGGAATGGCTACACCTTC. Translating it yields CASSLWGQEGNGYTF.

The V gene is TRBV21-1, the J gene TRBJ2-3; TRBD1, the D gene given by the table, was not confirmed from the DNA. TRBV21-1 is marked as a pseudogene. This CDR3 region has 16 residues. The CDR3 region is CASSIARQARTDTQYF. The CDR3 DNA reads as TGTGCCAGCAGCATAGCACGACAGGCCCGCACAGATACGCAGTATTTT.

The count of this clone is one. The chain joins TRBV11-2 to TRBJ2-7, with TRBD2 identical over 7 bases. The CDR3 is 15 amino acids. Losses at the gene ends were 2 bases for V and 6 bases for J; bases not matched to a gene: 10. Per the germline V gene, CDR1 is SGHAT and CDR2 is FQNNGV. The CDR3 spells CASSLNTAGLLEQYF. In DNA, the CDR3 is TGTGCCAGCAGCTTAAACACCGCGGGACTACTCGAGCAGTACTTC.

V is TRBV5-8 and J is TRBJ2-1; D might be TRBD2 (6 bases). Germline CDR1 reads SGHTS; CDR2 reads YDEGEE. The CDR3 is 14 residues long. V gave up 9 bases and J gave up 8 bases, with 21 bases separating them. Here the CDR3 reads CATPPLTRIYEQFF. The DNA of the CDR3 is TGTGCCACCCCCCCCTTGACTAGAATTTATGAGCAGTTCTTC.

As DNA, the CDR3 is TGTGCCAGCAGACCGGGACTAGCGGGGGCCGGGGATACGCAGTATTTT. Its protein is CASRPGLAGAGDTQYF. The rearrangement uses TRBV2 and TRBJ2-3; 14 bases line up with TRBD2. Looked up from germline, CDR1 is SNHLY and CDR2 is FYNNEI. V dropped 6 bases and J dropped 6; count of bases not matched to a gene: 8. The CDR3 sequence is 16 residues long.

The CDR3 nucleotides are TGTGCCAGCAGTGAATGGCACAGGGGGCAAAACAATGAGCAGTTCTTC. Residues: CASSEWHRGQNNEQFF. The rearrangement joins TRBV6-1 to TRBJ2-1; 9 nucleotides agree with TRBD1. CDR3 length: 16 residues. The ends lost 2 bases at V and 5 bases at J; junction bases unmatched: 7. Germline V gene lookup returns CDR1 MNHNS and CDR2 SASEGT.

This chain joins TRBV10-2 and TRBJ2-1, with D perhaps TRBD1 (6 bases). There are 11 residues in the CDR3. V shed 6 bases and J shed 9 bases, with 9 bases lying between them. The germline CDR1 and CDR2 sequences are WSHSY and SAAADI. The CDR3 loop is CASRTGTEQFF. The CDR3 DNA sequence: TGCGCCAGCAGAACAGGGACTGAGCAGTTCTTC.

The CDR3 spells CASRGTGLKEQYF. CDR3 sequence (DNA): TGTGCCAGCAGAGGGACAGGCCTGAAGGAGCAGTACTTC. This chain connects TRBV2 to TRBJ2-7; 8 bases align to TRBD1. The CDR3 is 13 residues long. Trimming removed 6 bases from V and 7 bases from J; junction bases left unmatched: 8. Germline V gives CDR1 SNHLY, CDR2 FYNNEI.

The chain joins TRBV3-1 (or the pseudogene TRBV3-2) to TRBJ2-5; TRBD2 aligns across 13 bases. V was pared by 4 bases and J by 1 base, with 6 bases of the junction left unmatched. This CDR3 contains 17 residues. Per germline, CDR1 LGHDT and CDR2 YNNKEL (reference sequence). The CDR3 loop is CASSRGLAGFGQETQYF. As DNA, the CDR3 is TGTGCCAGCAGCCGGGGACTAGCGGGATTTGGCCAAGAGACCCAGTACTTC.